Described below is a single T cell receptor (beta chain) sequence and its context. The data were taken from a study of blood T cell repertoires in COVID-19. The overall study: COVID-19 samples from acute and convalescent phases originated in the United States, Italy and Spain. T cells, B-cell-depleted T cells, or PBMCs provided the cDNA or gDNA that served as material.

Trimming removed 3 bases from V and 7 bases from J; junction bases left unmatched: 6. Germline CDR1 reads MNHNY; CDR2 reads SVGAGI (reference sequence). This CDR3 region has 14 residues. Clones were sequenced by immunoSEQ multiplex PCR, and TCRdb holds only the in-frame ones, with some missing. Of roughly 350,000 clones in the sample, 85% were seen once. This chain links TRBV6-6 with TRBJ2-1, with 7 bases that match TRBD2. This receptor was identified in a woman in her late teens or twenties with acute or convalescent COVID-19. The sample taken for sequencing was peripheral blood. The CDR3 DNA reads TGTGCCAGCAGTTATTCGACTAGCCGGAATGAGCAGTTCTTC. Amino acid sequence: CASSYSTSRNEQFF.